What follows describes a single T cell receptor (beta chain). This CDR3 region has 18 residues. The V and J ends lost 3 bases and 5 bases respectively, with 25 bases between them. Germline lookup yields CDR1 WNHNN and CDR2 SYGVQD (reference sequence). The sample originates from a study of OX40 agonist ivuxolimab in advanced cancers. Study context: Age averaged around 60 years (range 23 to 79), and roughly 82% were male.

The protocol was immunoSEQ multiplex PCR, while the TCRdb copy is restricted to in-frame clones and leaves out a portion. Among tens of thousands of clones listed, about nine tenths were seen once. This TCR derives from an adult with an advanced solid tumor such as melanoma, head and neck, liver or kidney cancer. The input for sequencing was CD4+ or CD8+ T cells sorted from blood, taken in a trial of the OX40 agonist ivuxolimab. The gene calls are TRBV10-1 and TRBJ2-5; unclear D gene. CDR3 in amino acids: CASSDLSPRSPQGETQYF. For the CDR3, the DNA is TGCGCCAGCAGTGATCTATCCCCAAGATCTCCTCAAGGGGAGACCCAGTACTTC.